The 23 T cell receptor beta chains below come from one sample, sequenced in a study of Graves' ophthalmopathy and Graves' hyperthyroidism (dated by TCRdb to about 2018). Data came from an Illumina HiSeq 2000. TCR beta CDR3 regions were amplified from RNA transcripts for repertoire sequencing. HTBI primers and the Qiagen OneStep RT-PCR kit were used in a first-round RT-PCR, which was followed by a second-round multiplex PCR, size selection and purification. The public reads were quality trimmed at Q25 with fastp and then assembled into clones with MiXCR by TCRdb, keeping productive beta chains. Rows are unified per CDR3 protein, each entry keeping the most common DNA and genes. This sample holds 600,000 to 650,000 distinct CDR3 sequences; about a fifth were observed only once. The ten largest clones take up approximately 6.9% of the sample. The sample taken for sequencing was peripheral blood. The receptors derive from a woman aged 18-35 years with stable Graves' hyperthyroidism. Some clones in this sample may be carry-over from other donors' samples. Donor details come from another sample of the same person, matched by shared clones.

In its sample, this clonotype was seen many times. The V and J genes are TRBV12-3 or TRBV12-4 and TRBJ2-7, with a tentative D call TRBD2 (6 bases). Trimming cost V 9 bases and J 2 bases, with 17 bases left between them. This CDR3 contains 14 residues. The CDR3 DNA sequence: TGTGCCAGACGGCGACGGGGACTCACCTACGAGCAGTACTTC. Protein: CARRRRGLTYEQYF.

V is TRBV7-8 and J is TRBJ1-2; D may be TRBD1 (6 bases). V lost 2 bases to trimming and J lost 4 bases, with 20 bases between them. The CDR3 runs 17 residues. The germline V gene encodes CDR1 SGHVS and CDR2 FQNEAQ. DNA of the CDR3: TGTGCCAGCAGCTTATTGGGGGGCGCTTCTATGGGCTATGGCTACACCTTC. It translates to CASSLLGGASMGYGYTF.

This clonotype was recorded at least ten times. The CDR3 region is CASSLGRWTGAYEQYF. DNA of the CDR3: TGTGCCAGCAGCTTAGGTCGGTGGACAGGAGCCTACGAGCAGTACTTC. This chain uses TRBV11-2 with TRBJ2-7, with 7 bases matching TRBD1. The CDR3 consists of 16 residues. The V gene end was trimmed by 1 base and the J gene end by 2 bases; junction bases not matched to a gene: 8. Germline lookup yields CDR1 SGHAT and CDR2 FQNNGV.

This clonotype was counted ten times or more. A much larger clonotype is one base distant, so this may be a read error. The chain recombines TRBV6-2 or TRBV6-3 with TRBJ2-5; 12 positions agree with TRBD2. Germline CDR1 is MNHEY and CDR2 is SVGEGT. The CDR3 runs to 17 residues. CDR3 protein: CAGSLHPSGGAPETQYF. The CDR3 nucleotides read TGTGCCGGCAGCCTACACCCTAGCGGGGGGGCCCCAGAGACCCAGTACTTC.

The chain employs TRBV20-1 and TRBJ2-5; 11 nucleotides agree with TRBD2. CDR3 size: 14 residues. V was clipped by 4 bases and J by 3 bases; unmatched bases: 4. Germline CDR1 DFQATT, CDR2 SNEGSKA (reference sequence). The CDR3 loop is CSATILAGEETQYF. The CDR3 coding sequence is TGCAGTGCTACGATACTAGCGGGGGAAGAGACCCAGTACTTC.

The table lists this clonotype with many counts. This rearrangement joins TRBV10-1 to TRBJ1-2; D gene unclear. The CDR3 extends over 13 amino acids. The germline V and J ends were trimmed by 8 bases and 3 bases, with 13 bases remaining between them. CDR1 is WNHNN, CDR2 SYGVQD, per germline (reference sequence). CDR3 sequence: CASSKDVYYGYTF. The DNA for the CDR3 is TGCGCCAGCTCCAAGGACGTTTACTATGGCTACACCTTC.

This clonotype was counted ten times or more. The chain uses TRBV30 and TRBJ1-1; D is undetermined. V lost 1 base, J lost 1 base, and 7 bases lay in between. CDR3 size: 13 residues. The V gene's germline CDR1 is GTSNPN and CDR2 SVGIG (reference sequence). The CDR3 reads CAWSEAENTEAFF. The CDR3 DNA sequence: TGTGCCTGGAGTGAGGCAGAGAACACTGAAGCTTTCTTT.

The chain is built from TRBV28 and TRBJ1-2; no reliable D call. V was clipped by 3 bases and J by 2 bases, with 10 bases between them. This CDR3 spans 14 amino acids. Germline assignment: CDR1 MDHEN and CDR2 SYDVKM. In DNA, the CDR3 is TGTGCCAGCAGTTTGACCGTTTCCAACTATGGCTACACCTTC. It codes for CASSLTVSNYGYTF.

This sequence joins TRBV29-1 and TRBJ2-7, with 11 bases lining up with TRBD2. V was pared by 6 bases and J by 6 bases, with 7 bases of the junction left unmatched. This CDR3 contains 13 residues. The germline V gene has CDR1 SQVTM and CDR2 ANQGSEA. In DNA, the CDR3 is TGCAGCGTAGGGACTAGCGGCCCTGTCGAGCAGTACTTC. This encodes CSVGTSGPVEQYF.

This clonotype was counted at least ten times. The V and J genes are TRBV10-3 and TRBJ1-5; possible D gene TRBD1, 5 bases. CDR3 length equals 16 residues. The V end lost 0 bases, the J end lost 7 bases, and 16 bases lay between the germline ends. Looked up from germline, CDR1 is ENHRY and CDR2 is SYGVKD. The CDR3 region is CAISESGQGDGQPQHF. The DNA of the CDR3 is TGTGCCATCAGTGAGTCCGGCCAAGGGGATGGCCAGCCCCAGCATTTT.

This clonotype was counted a few times. This chain connects TRBV2 to TRBJ1-4; D may be TRBD1 (6 bases). V gave up 2 bases and J gave up 5 bases, with 9 bases separating them. The CDR3 consists of 14 residues. Per the germline V gene, CDR1 is SNHLY and CDR2 is FYNNEI. This CDR3 is CASSEFGGNEKLFF. CDR3 in DNA: TGTGCCAGCAGTGAATTTGGGGGCAATGAAAAACTGTTTTTT.

V and J are TRBV12-3 or TRBV12-4 and TRBJ2-7; TRBD2 agrees at 8 bases. This CDR3 spans 15 amino acids. V lost 0 bases to trimming and J lost 6 bases; unmatched junction nucleotides: 7. The CDR3 DNA reads TGTGCCAGCAGTTTAGCGACAGCGGGGGACCTCGAGCAGTACTTC. It yields the protein CASSLATAGDLEQYF.

This clonotype has more than one count but fewer than ten. The chain recombines TRBV20-1 with TRBJ2-7, with TRBD2 matching 13 bases. The CDR3 covers 16 residues. V lost 1 base to trimming and J lost 2 bases; unmatched junction nucleotides: 5. From germline, CDR1 is DFQATT and CDR2 SNEGSKA (reference sequence). This CDR3 reads CSARGLAGGPPYEQYF. The CDR3 DNA reads as TGCAGTGCTAGAGGACTAGCGGGGGGTCCCCCCTACGAGCAGTACTTC.

As to this clonotype: The junction departs from the called germline gene at one end, perhaps through a read error. V usage is TRBV18 and J usage is TRBJ1-1; D is perhaps TRBD1 (5 bases). Germline assignment: CDR1 KGHSH and CDR2 LQKENI. The length of the CDR3 is 12 residues. The CDR3 loop is CASSPPGREAVF. The DNA of the CDR3 is TGTGCCAGCTCACCACCGGGGCGAGAGGCTGTCTTT.

The J gene is TRBJ2-5, the V gene TRBV10-3; D call uncertain. Looked up from germline, CDR1 is ENHRY and CDR2 is SYGVKD. This CDR3 is built from 13 residues. The V end was cut by 8 bases, the J end by 1 base, with 11 bases between. The CDR3 is CAIGGSAQETQYF. CDR3 DNA sequence: TGTGCCATCGGCGGCTCGGCCCAAGAGACCCAGTACTTC.

This clonotype was seen repeatedly, ten times or more. The J gene is TRBJ1-1, the V gene TRBV5-1, with 7 positions matching TRBD1. The CDR3 runs 14 residues. Germline V gives CDR1 SGHRS, CDR2 YFSETQ. V lost 1 base to trimming and J lost 11 bases; unmatched junction nucleotides: 11. The chain's CDR3 is CASSLSAGGIEAFF. The CDR3 DNA follows: TGCGCCAGCAGCTTGTCGGCAGGGGGTATAGAGGCTTTCTTT.

The sample holds many counts of this clonotype. The chain carries TRBV28 and TRBJ2-5; D might be TRBD1 or TRBD2, each matching 5 bases. Trimming pared 6 bases from V and 2 bases from J, leaving 10 bases between. The length of the CDR3 is 13 residues. Per germline, CDR1 MDHEN and CDR2 SYDVKM. The CDR3 bases are TGTGCCAGCAGGCCGGGACCACAAGAGACCCAGTACTTC. Its translation is CASRPGPQETQYF.

This clonotype has ten or more counts. The rearrangement links TRBV2 to TRBJ1-6; TRBD1 aligns across 7 bases. This CDR3 is built from 14 residues. Trimming took 4 bases from V and 9 from J; bases not matched to a gene: 6. The V gene's germline CDR1 is SNHLY and CDR2 FYNNEI. CDR3 nucleotides: TGTGCCAGCAGTGGGGACAGAGCCGTTTCACCCCTCCACTTT. It yields the protein CASSGDRAVSPLHF.

At least ten counts were recorded for this clonotype. This chain uses TRBV6-5 with TRBJ2-5, with a possible D match to TRBD2 (7 bases). Trimming pared 6 bases from V and 5 bases from J, leaving 13 bases between. This CDR3 is 13 amino acids long. Germline V gene sequence: CDR1 MNHEY, CDR2 SVGAGI. CDR3 amino acids: CASRRGGRETQYF. The CDR3 bases are TGTGCCAGCAGAAGGGGGGGCCGGGAGACCCAGTACTTC.

The chain carries TRBV19 and TRBJ2-7; 9 bases are shared with TRBD2. Germline values: CDR1 LNHDA, CDR2 SQIVND (reference sequence). Trimming took 6 bases from V and 2 from J; bases not matched to a gene: 8. This CDR3 region has 15 residues. The CDR3 DNA follows: TGTGCCAGTAGCGCCGGACTAGCGAAAGCCTACGAGCAGTACTTC. The encoded protein is CASSAGLAKAYEQYF. The full variable domain, with the rest looked up from reference TRBV19 and TRBJ2-7, is DGGITQSPKYLFRKEGQNVTLSCEQNLNHDAMYWYRQDPGQGLRLIYYSQIVNDFQKGDIAEGYSVSREKKESFPLTVTSAQKNPTAFYLCASSAGLAKAYEQYFGPGTRLTVT.

This clonotype has just a few counts. The rearrangement links TRBV7-9 to TRBJ1-3; D call uncertain. Germline CDR1 reads SEHNR; CDR2 reads FQNEAQ (reference sequence). This CDR3 is 15 amino acids long. V lost 5 bases and J 3 bases, leaving 14 bases between the germline ends. CDR3 in amino acids: CASSVTWPGGNTIYF. The CDR3, as DNA: TGTGCCAGCAGCGTCACGTGGCCCGGTGGAAACACCATATATTTT.

The J gene is TRBJ2-7, the V gene TRBV6-2 or TRBV6-3; 8 bases match TRBD2. The V gene end was trimmed by 5 bases and the J gene end by 1 base; junction bases not matched to a gene: 13. This CDR3 contains 17 residues. CDR1 is MNHEY, CDR2 SVGEGT, per germline. The CDR3 nucleotides are TGTGCCAGCAGTCAGCTCCGGGGTAGCGGGGCGTCCTACGAGCAGTACTTC. Its protein is CASSQLRGSGASYEQYF.

The table lists this clonotype with many counts. The rearrangement links TRBV7-2 to TRBJ2-5; D may be TRBD2 (5 bases). V was shortened by 3 bases and J by 1 base, with 12 bases between the two germline ends. This CDR3 spans 15 amino acids. Germline assignment: CDR1 SGHTA and CDR2 FQGNSA. CDR3 sequence reads: CASSLGSGTQETQYF. CDR3 nucleotides: TGTGCCAGCAGCTTGGGGAGTGGTACCCAAGAGACCCAGTACTTC.